This is a list of T cell receptor beta chains from one sample in a study of blood T cell repertoires in COVID-19. The assay was immunoSEQ multiplex PCR, and TCRdb's table has in-frame clones only and misses some. Of about 190,000 clones in the sample, about 77% were seen once. Sequencing was done on a sample of PBMCs or T cells enriched from blood (not recorded which). These receptors originate from a woman aged 50 to 60 with acute COVID-19. Both conserved end residues are part of each CDR3. D genes are given only for firm matches. For some rows the clone size is stated as once, few or many, or as a class when expanded; others skip it.

CDR3: CSASLLGTGEGYTF
DNA: TGCAGTGCTAGTTTGTTGGGGACAGGGGAAGGCTACACCTTC
V: TRBV20-1
size: .
J: TRBJ1-2
D: TRBD1
length: 14

CDR3: CASSQDGQGNYGYTF
DNA: TGTGCCAGCAGCCAAGATGGACAGGGGAACTATGGCTACACCTTC
V: TRBV4-2
size: .
J: TRBJ1-2
D: TRBD1
length: 15

CDR3: CASRSGRQGRSGVNGGYTF
DNA: TGTGCCAGCAGGTCTGGGCGGCAGGGCCGGAGCGGGGTTAATGGTGGCTACACCTTC
V: TRBV7-2
size: once
J: TRBJ1-2
D: .
length: 19

CDR3: CASSYQMAGGWETQYF
DNA: TGTGCCAGCAGTTACCAAATGGCGGGGGGTTGGGAGACCCAGTACTTC
V: TRBV6-5
size: .
J: TRBJ2-5
D: TRBD2
length: 16

CDR3: CASSEFWAEQETQYF
DNA: TGTGCCAGCAGTGAATTTTGGGCAGAACAAGAGACCCAGTACTTC
V: TRBV6-1
size: .
J: TRBJ2-5
D: .
length: 15

CDR3: CASSDPSGGASETQYF
DNA: TGCGCCAGCAGCGACCCTAGCGGGGGGGCCTCGGAGACCCAGTACTTC
V: TRBV5-1
size: .
J: TRBJ2-5
D: TRBD2
length: 16

CDR3: CASSFLGGNMNTEAFF
DNA: TGTGCCAGCAGCTTTTTAGGCGGGAACATGAACACTGAAGCTTTCTTT
V: TRBV7-2
size: .
J: TRBJ1-1
D: .
length: 16

CDR3: CASSMGGVNTEAFF
DNA: TGTGCCAGTAGTATGGGGGGGGTGAACACTGAAGCTTTCTTT
V: TRBV19
size: few
J: TRBJ1-1
D: .
length: 14

CDR3: CASSLQGQGARETQYF
DNA: TGTGCCAGCAGCCTCCAGGGACAGGGGGCAAGGGAGACCCAGTACTTC
V: TRBV2
size: .
J: TRBJ2-5
D: TRBD1
length: 16

CDR3: CAWSEGFATNEKLFF
DNA: TGTGCCTGGAGTGAGGGGTTTGCAACTAATGAAAAACTGTTTTTT
V: TRBV30
size: .
J: TRBJ1-4
D: .
length: 15

CDR3: CAWGTGTVGRQPQHF
DNA: TGTGCCTGGGGGACGGGGACAGTAGGTCGTCAGCCCCAGCATTTT
V: TRBV30
size: .
J: TRBJ1-5
D: TRBD1
length: 15

CDR3: CASYDSFSGNTIYF
DNA: TGTGCCAGCTACGACAGCTTCTCTGGAAACACCATATATTTT
V: TRBV13
size: few
J: TRBJ1-3
D: .
length: 14

CDR3: CASSLSGSSNYGYTF
DNA: TGTGCCAGCAGCTTGTCTGGCAGTTCTAACTATGGCTACACCTTC
V: TRBV5-5
size: .
J: TRBJ1-2
D: .
length: 15

CDR3: CAWGEPGLEYDEQFF
DNA: TGTGCCTGGGGGGAGCCGGGACTAGAGTATGATGAGCAGTTCTTC
V: TRBV30
size: .
J: TRBJ2-1
D: TRBD2
length: 15

CDR3: CASSLADQGPNEKLFF
DNA: TGTGCCAGCAGCTTAGCGGATCAGGGCCCTAATGAAAAACTGTTTTTT
V: TRBV7-8
size: .
J: TRBJ1-4
D: .
length: 16

CDR3: CASSLGTSGGADTQYF
DNA: TGTGCCAGCAGCCTAGGGACTAGCGGGGGGGCAGATACGCAGTATTTT
V: TRBV7-6
size: .
J: TRBJ2-3
D: TRBD2
length: 16

CDR3: CASSLGNQETQYF
DNA: TGTGCCAGCAGCTTGGGCAACCAAGAGACCCAGTACTTC
V: TRBV11-2
size: .
J: TRBJ2-5
D: .
length: 13

CDR3: CASSVYPSGGPRKNNEQFF
DNA: TGTGCCAGCAGTGTTTATCCTAGCGGGGGGCCTCGGAAAAACAATGAGCAGTTCTTC
V: TRBV27
size: .
J: TRBJ2-1
D: TRBD2
length: 19

CDR3: CAWSRQVNYGYTF
DNA: TGTGCCTGGAGTCGGCAGGTTAACTATGGCTACACCTTC
V: TRBV30
size: .
J: TRBJ1-2
D: .
length: 13

CDR3: CAWSYDGQANQPQHF
DNA: TGTGCCTGGAGTTATGACGGACAGGCCAATCAGCCCCAGCATTTT
V: TRBV30
size: .
J: TRBJ1-5
D: TRBD1
length: 15

CDR3: CASRRLTTEAFF
DNA: TGTGCCAGCAGACGACTGACCACTGAAGCTTTCTTT
V: TRBV27
size: .
J: TRBJ1-1
D: .
length: 12

CDR3: CAISGAGGAKNIQYF
DNA: TGTGCCATCAGTGGGGCCGGGGGGGCCAAAAACATTCAGTACTTC
V: TRBV10-3
size: .
J: TRBJ2-4
D: TRBD2
length: 15

CDR3: CSGGGRGNTEAFF
DNA: TGCAGCGGGGGCGGACGGGGGAACACTGAAGCTTTCTTT
V: TRBV29-1
size: .
J: TRBJ1-1
D: .
length: 13

CDR3: CASQDRENQPQHF
DNA: TGTGCCAGCCAAGACAGGGAAAATCAGCCCCAGCATTTT
V: TRBV19
size: .
J: TRBJ1-5
D: TRBD1
length: 13

CDR3: CASSLPRGDTEAFF
DNA: TGTGCCAGCAGCCTGCCCCGGGGGGACACTGAAGCTTTCTTT
V: TRBV7-9
size: .
J: TRBJ1-1
D: .
length: 14

CDR3: CSVERQGLPEAFF
DNA: TGCAGCGTTGAGAGACAGGGTCTCCCTGAAGCTTTCTTT
V: TRBV29-1
size: .
J: TRBJ1-1
D: TRBD1
length: 13

CDR3: CASSQVENQPQHF
DNA: TGCGCCAGCAGCCAAGTGGAGAATCAGCCCCAGCATTTT
V: TRBV4-1
size: .
J: TRBJ1-5
D: .
length: 13

CDR3: CASSPRDRAYGYTF
DNA: TGTGCCAGCAGCCCCCGGGACAGGGCCTATGGCTACACCTTC
V: TRBV5-4
size: .
J: TRBJ1-2
D: TRBD1
length: 14

CDR3: CASSPLSRDKLNYGYTF
DNA: TGTGCCAGCTCTCCTCTTTCTCGGGACAAACTAAACTATGGCTACACCTTC
V: TRBV18
size: .
J: TRBJ1-2
D: .
length: 17

CDR3: CASSPSPTSGQETQYF
DNA: TGCGCCAGCAGCCCCAGCCCGACTAGCGGCCAAGAGACCCAGTACTTC
V: TRBV4-3
size: .
J: TRBJ2-5
D: TRBD2
length: 16

CDR3: CSVVAGTDTQYF
DNA: TGCAGCGTTGTGGCGGGCACAGATACGCAGTATTTT
V: TRBV29-1
size: .
J: TRBJ2-3
D: .
length: 12

CDR3: CASSQEHAGGYNEQFF
DNA: TGTGCCAGCAGCCAAGAACATGCGGGGGGATACAATGAGCAGTTCTTC
V: TRBV3-1/TRBV3-2
size: .
J: TRBJ2-1
D: TRBD2
length: 16

CDR3: CASSYGRRNYGYTF
DNA: TGTGCCAGCAGTTACGGTCGGAGAAACTATGGCTACACCTTC
V: TRBV6-5
size: .
J: TRBJ1-2
D: .
length: 14

CDR3: CASQGLQGNQPQHF
DNA: TGTGCCAGTCAGGGACTCCAAGGGAATCAGCCCCAGCATTTT
V: TRBV6-5
size: .
J: TRBJ1-5
D: .
length: 14

CDR3: CASFRVGNPGYTF
DNA: TGTGCCAGCTTCCGGGTCGGTAATCCGGGCTACACCTTC
V: TRBV6-5
size: once
J: TRBJ1-2
D: .
length: 13

CDR3: CASSQKTSLDEQFF
DNA: TGCGCCAGCAGCCAAAAAACTAGTCTCGATGAGCAGTTCTTC
V: TRBV4-1
size: .
J: TRBJ2-1
D: .
length: 14

CDR3: CASSFRQLSGNTIYF
DNA: TGTGCCAGCAGCTTTAGACAACTCTCTGGAAACACCATATATTTT
V: TRBV7-9
size: few
J: TRBJ1-3
D: .
length: 15

CDR3: CSVEGGSSQGLVGYTF
DNA: TGCAGCGTTGAGGGAGGGAGCTCACAGGGTTTGGTAGGCTACACCTTC
V: TRBV29-1
size: .
J: TRBJ1-2
D: .
length: 16

CDR3: CASSRSRGPGNTIYF
DNA: TGTGCCAGCAGCCGATCCAGGGGTCCTGGAAACACCATATATTTT
V: TRBV7-9
size: .
J: TRBJ1-3
D: .
length: 15

CDR3: CASSLGNRGNTEAFF
DNA: TGTGCCAGCAGTTTAGGAAACAGGGGGAACACTGAAGCTTTCTTT
V: TRBV28
size: once
J: TRBJ1-1
D: TRBD1
length: 15

CDR3: CAISSGSEQFF
DNA: TGTGCCATCAGTTCGGGGTCGGAGCAGTTCTTC
V: TRBV10-3
size: .
J: TRBJ2-1
D: .
length: 11

CDR3: CASSQVSGVETQYF
DNA: TGCGCCAGCAGCCAAGTGTCAGGGGTAGAGACCCAGTACTTC
V: TRBV4-3
size: few
J: TRBJ2-5
D: .
length: 14

CDR3: CASSDRRAPQETQYF
DNA: TGTGCCAGCAGTGATCGGAGGGCACCTCAAGAGACCCAGTACTTC
V: TRBV2
size: few
J: TRBJ2-5
D: .
length: 15